A selection of T cell receptor beta chains follows, all from one sample in a study of T cell repertoires in cytomegalovirus infection. No cognate antigen is known for these TCRs. TCRdb independently ran MiXCR on the reads; one entry per CDR3 protein. The table includes about 900,000 distinct CDR3 sequences, about a third detected once. The specimen comprised cultured CD8+ T cells from PBMCs, sampled from culture after CMV antigen stimulation. These receptor sequences come from a human donor in good health (CMV status not recorded). Some clones in this sample may be carry-over from other donors' samples. Both conserved end residues are part of each CDR3. The D gene is left open where the match is weak. Some rows mark clone size as missing; the rest say once, few, many or name a class of expanded clone.

>15|TRBV13|.|TRBJ1-2|TRBD1
TGTGCCAGCAGCGGAGGGGACAGGGGATTTGAGGGCTACACCTTC
CASSGGDRGFEGYTF
>15|TRBV10-3|.|TRBJ1-5|.
TGTGCCATCAGCCTTCCGGACAGTTTCAATCAGCCCCAGCATTTT
CAISLPDSFNQPQHF
>17|TRBV12-3/TRBV12-4|.|TRBJ1-1|TRBD1
TGTGCCAGCAGTGCACCCAGGACAGGGGGCTTGGACACTGAAGCTTTCTTT
CASSAPRTGGLDTEAFF
>13|TRBV6-5|.|TRBJ1-1|.
TGTGCCAGCAGTTACCCCGCGAACACTGAAGCTTTCTTT
CASSYPANTEAFF
>13|TRBV12-3/TRBV12-4|.|TRBJ1-1|.
TGTGCCAGCACCCTGGGTGGGGACACTGAAGCTTTCTTT
CASTLGGDTEAFF
>15|TRBV19|.|TRBJ1-2|.
TGTGCCAGTATGGGCAGGGGCTTCCCTGTGGATGGCTACACCTTC
CASMGRGFPVDGYTF
>17|TRBV6-6|.|TRBJ2-1|.
TGTGCCAGCAGTTACCTCTACCCGGGCCCCGGGTTTCGCGAGCAGTTCTTC
CASSYLYPGPGFREQFF
>16|TRBV6-5|.|TRBJ1-1|TRBD1
TGTGCCAGCAGTCTTGGACAGGGGACGATGAACACTGAAGCTTTCTTT
CASSLGQGTMNTEAFF
>16|TRBV7-9|.|TRBJ2-5|.
TGTGCCAGCAGCCCCCCGGGGACTCTCGCAGGGGAGACCCAGTACTTC
CASSPPGTLAGETQYF
>15|TRBV6-5|.|TRBJ2-1|TRBD1
TGTGCCAGCAGTACCCCCGGGACAGGGGGCCTTGAGCAGTTCTTC
CASSTPGTGGLEQFF
>12|TRBV7-6|few|TRBJ1-1|.
TGTGCCAGCAGCTCATCCCCGAACTTAGCTTTCTTT
CASSSSPNLAFF
>16|TRBV6-2/TRBV6-3|.|TRBJ1-3|.
TGTGCCAGCAGCGAGACCGTTCGCCCAGCTGGAAACACCATATATTTT
CASSETVRPAGNTIYF
>13|TRBV20-1|.|TRBJ1-2|.
TGCAGTGCTAGGTTCCAGGGCGACGGGGGCTACACCTTC
CSARFQGDGGYTF
>13|TRBV6-2/TRBV6-3|few|TRBJ1-2|.
TGTGCCAGCAGTTATACGGGAGGCTATGGCTACACCTTC
CASSYTGGYGYTF
>14|TRBV7-9|.|TRBJ2-7|.
TGTGCCAGCAGCGGATTTACAGCAGCCTACGAGCAGTACTTC
CASSGFTAAYEQYF
>12|TRBV10-3|.|TRBJ2-7|TRBD2
TGTGCCATCAGCCTACTAGCGGACGAGCAGTACTTC
CAISLLADEQYF